The rows below give T cell receptor beta chains drawn from one sample of a study of T-cell reconstitution after alpha-beta-depleted transplantation in children. MiXCR was run by TCRdb on the PCR reads, yielding one entry per CDR3 protein. The profile covers about 980,000 distinct CDR3 sequences, with under 30% appearing a single time and 28% taken by the ten largest. The specimen was PBMCs, mostly from graft donor cells, collected 360 days after TCRalphabeta/CD19-depleted stem cell transplant. These receptors all come from a boy less than two years old who had a stem cell transplant for SCID, so the T cells may come from the graft donor. Each CDR3 is given without its conserved first and last residue. The order of the fields is V gene, D gene, CDR3 length, J gene, CDR3 protein. The D gene is left open where the match is weak.

v_gene: TRBV24-1
d_gene: .
len: 12
j_gene: TRBJ1-1
CDR3aa: ATSEGGAYTEAF

v_gene: TRBV5-1
d_gene: TRBD1
len: 12
j_gene: TRBJ1-1
CDR3aa: ASTTTGGDTEAF

v_gene: TRBV12-3/TRBV12-4
d_gene: TRBD2
len: 13
j_gene: TRBJ2-1
CDR3aa: ASSPQLAGTNEQF

v_gene: TRBV7-2
d_gene: .
len: 12
j_gene: TRBJ2-1
CDR3aa: ASSLLGGADEQF

v_gene: TRBV7-8
d_gene: .
len: 13
j_gene: TRBJ2-1
CDR3aa: ASSQGAGWYNEQF

v_gene: TRBV10-3
d_gene: .
len: 12
j_gene: TRBJ2-3
CDR3aa: AISEPGASDTQY

v_gene: TRBV5-1
d_gene: .
len: 11
j_gene: TRBJ1-1
CDR3aa: ASSLEYSTEAF

v_gene: TRBV12-5
d_gene: TRBD2
len: 13
j_gene: TRBJ2-5
CDR3aa: ASGFQLAGRETQY

v_gene: TRBV7-9
d_gene: .
len: 11
j_gene: TRBJ1-5
CDR3aa: ASSLGAYMPQH

v_gene: TRBV6-5
d_gene: .
len: 14
j_gene: TRBJ1-3
CDR3aa: ASSYSAFGGENTIY

v_gene: TRBV20-1
d_gene: TRBD2
len: 12
j_gene: TRBJ2-2
CDR3aa: SARTSGVVGELF

v_gene: TRBV20-1
d_gene: .
len: 13
j_gene: TRBJ2-1
CDR3aa: SASGQVISYNEQF

v_gene: TRBV29-1
d_gene: TRBD1
len: 12
j_gene: TRBJ2-7
CDR3aa: SVEVPNRGYEQY

v_gene: TRBV21-1
d_gene: .
len: 11
j_gene: TRBJ2-1
CDR3aa: ASSKSGGDEQF

v_gene: TRBV2
d_gene: .
len: 10
j_gene: TRBJ1-6
CDR3aa: ASSDRSFEPR

v_gene: TRBV7-3
d_gene: TRBD2
len: 14
j_gene: TRBJ2-2
CDR3aa: ASSLMSSGGAGELF

v_gene: TRBV28
d_gene: .
len: 13
j_gene: TRBJ1-5
CDR3aa: ASSPDMRGNQPQH

v_gene: TRBV5-4
d_gene: .
len: 12
j_gene: TRBJ1-1
CDR3aa: ASSLGGAESEAF

v_gene: TRBV6-5
d_gene: .
len: 14
j_gene: TRBJ2-2
CDR3aa: ASSYPTPGNTGELF

v_gene: TRBV5-1
d_gene: .
len: 9
j_gene: TRBJ2-3
CDR3aa: ASSFIGTQY

v_gene: TRBV20-1
d_gene: TRBD2
len: 15
j_gene: TRBJ2-3
CDR3aa: SARVPVGTSGPDTQY

v_gene: TRBV4-2
d_gene: TRBD1
len: 14
j_gene: TRBJ2-5
CDR3aa: ASSQGPSQGAETQY

v_gene: TRBV2
d_gene: TRBD1
len: 15
j_gene: TRBJ2-3
CDR3aa: ASSPLPGQISTDTQY

v_gene: TRBV12-3/TRBV12-4
d_gene: .
len: 12
j_gene: TRBJ2-1
CDR3aa: ASSLKTGLNEQF

v_gene: TRBV6-1
d_gene: .
len: 13
j_gene: TRBJ2-7
CDR3aa: ASRRTSSGAYEQY

v_gene: TRBV5-1
d_gene: .
len: 12
j_gene: TRBJ2-7
CDR3aa: ASSPDGGPYEQY

v_gene: TRBV12-5
d_gene: .
len: 11
j_gene: TRBJ2-1
CDR3aa: ASGLYSYNEQF

v_gene: TRBV10-2
d_gene: .
len: 12
j_gene: TRBJ1-2
CDR3aa: ASSIAIPERGYT

v_gene: TRBV5-1
d_gene: .
len: 11
j_gene: TRBJ2-7
CDR3aa: ASGGTEPYEQY

v_gene: TRBV20-1
d_gene: .
len: 10
j_gene: TRBJ2-1
CDR3aa: SAFGRRDEQF

v_gene: TRBV10-2
d_gene: .
len: 13
j_gene: TRBJ1-5
CDR3aa: ASRDSPLSNQPQH

v_gene: TRBV20-1
d_gene: .
len: 14
j_gene: TRBJ2-7
CDR3aa: SARDPGRGSPYEQY

v_gene: TRBV7-2
d_gene: .
len: 12
j_gene: TRBJ2-7
CDR3aa: ASSSRAHSYEQY

v_gene: TRBV5-1
d_gene: TRBD2
len: 12
j_gene: TRBJ2-3
CDR3aa: ASSFSPGGDTQY

v_gene: TRBV9
d_gene: .
len: 14
j_gene: TRBJ2-2
CDR3aa: ASSRGSGMNTGELF

v_gene: TRBV7-8
d_gene: .
len: 15
j_gene: TRBJ2-6
CDR3aa: ASSLDRPYSGANVLT

v_gene: TRBV12-3/TRBV12-4
d_gene: TRBD2
len: 12
j_gene: TRBJ2-3
CDR3aa: ASSFGGGGTSPY